The source of this T cell receptor (beta chain) is a study of blood T cell repertoires in COVID-19. About the research overall: Acute and convalescent COVID-19 samples came from the United States, Italy and Spain. PBMCs, B-cell-depleted T cells, or T cells were the source of the cDNA or gDNA that made up the material.

Per the germline V gene, CDR1 is SQVTM and CDR2 is ANQGSEA. The CDR3 has 12 amino acids. Trimming removed 4 bases at V and 0 bases at J, with 7 bases between. Authors' methods: Amplification from reference gene primers served as the basis for estimated nucleated cell counts. Some clones are missing from TCRdb's copy, which holds only in-frame ones; the method was immunoSEQ multiplex PCR. V, J and clone size derive from that table, while D and trimming were established from the DNA sequence. The sample lists about 250,000 clones, around four fifths occurring once. The clonotype comes from a woman aged 55-69 years with active or convalescent COVID-19. The genes are TRBV29-1 and TRBJ2-7; D may be TRBD1 (6 bases). The sequencing sample was made of peripheral blood. CDR3: CSVGTDSYEQYF. The CDR3 bases are TGCAGCGTTGGGACAGACTCCTACGAGCAGTACTTC.